These T cell receptor beta chains were read from a single sample in a study of blood T cell repertoires in COVID-19. The repertoire was sequenced with immunoSEQ multiplex PCR; TCRdb's copy has only in-frame clones and lacks some. The sample holds about 150,000 clones, around 88% seen once. The sequencing input was peripheral blood. These TCRs come from an older woman who had recovered from COVID-19. Each CDR3 is given without its conserved first and last residue.

TRBV27	TRBJ2-1	ASSLMAGGGELGAMDEQF
TRBV7-9	TRBJ2-7	ASSYPGGGGGKQY
TRBV19	TRBJ2-5	ASSIGASAWGETQY
TRBV6-6	TRBJ1-5	ASSFTKDQPQH
TRBV28	TRBJ1-1	ASLHRGRGNTEAF
TRBV4-2	TRBJ1-2	ASSPGTGGRHGYT
TRBV4-2	TRBJ2-1	ASSQATGTDYNEQF
TRBV6-2/TRBV6-3	TRBJ2-7	ASSPWRESSYEQY
TRBV2	TRBJ2-2	ASAPAMMDTGELF
TRBV6-5	TRBJ2-5	ASSYPAGRETQY
TRBV6-2/TRBV6-3	TRBJ2-1	ASSYWPSGSGNEQF
TRBV5-4	TRBJ2-5	ASSDRDNQETQY
TRBV20-1	TRBJ1-2	SARDSYGYT
TRBV12-5	TRBJ2-1	ASGLTNYNEQF
TRBV5-8	TRBJ2-7	ASSLPGTYEQY
TRBV5-1	TRBJ1-4	ASSFGPQGTNEKLF
TRBV14	TRBJ2-2	ASSPRQGWTGELF
TRBV5-4	TRBJ2-3	ASSLTSGSIVADTQY
TRBV7-3	TRBJ2-3	ASSNPGRADTQY
TRBV2	TRBJ2-5	ASCRASTQETQY
TRBV14	TRBJ1-6	ASSYFNSPLH
TRBV5-1	TRBJ2-3	ASSIPTVKIAGGSTDTQY
TRBV10-3	TRBJ1-1	AISGQKNTEAF
TRBV7-9	TRBJ2-3	ASSPGAVGDTQY
TRBV5-4	TRBJ1-2	ASSLVGVGYT
TRBV6-5	TRBJ1-2	ASSYSRGAGKDGYT
TRBV5-1	TRBJ1-1	ASTPATGNTEAF
TRBV3-1/TRBV3-2	TRBJ2-3	ASSQPGGRDTQY
TRBV9	TRBJ1-1	ASSVEDESGAEAF
TRBV11-3	TRBJ2-7	ASSLGGDSYEQY
TRBV21-1	TRBJ2-7	ATGGHPEVGCEQY
TRBV30	TRBJ2-6	AWRPGAGANVLT
TRBV5-1	TRBJ2-7	ASSQTSGRYEQY